The next 5 T cell receptor beta chains were all read from a single sample in a study of blood T cells in healthy people across ages. With a J-beta primer mix and a sample-barcoded 5' primer, a second PCR ran 7 to 11 cycles. Each CDR3 protein is one row after TCRdb ran MiXCR on the 5' RACE reads. In the table there are 730,000 or so distinct CDR3 sequences, around 43% of which are singletons. Sequenced input: blood. These receptors came from an older man in good health.

The rearrangement uses TRBV7-2 and TRBJ2-7; the match to TRBD2 covers 7 bases. The CDR3 contains 16 residues. V was clipped by 0 bases and J by 7 bases; unmatched bases: 12. The germline gives CDR1 SGHTA, CDR2 FQGNSA. The CDR3 here is CASSLAPAGVYNEQYF. The CDR3, as DNA: TGTGCCAGCAGCTTAGCACCGGCGGGAGTTTACAATGAGCAGTACTTC.

The gene calls are TRBV3-1 and TRBJ2-2; D not certain. The CDR3 totals 14 residues. Germline V gene data show CDR1 as LGHDT and CDR2 as YNNKEL (reference sequence). V was cut by 1 base and J by 5 bases, with 8 bases left in between. The CDR3 DNA is TGTGCCAGCAGCCAAGCAAGTTTTACCGGGGAGCTGTTTTTT. This sequence encodes CASSQASFTGELFF. The full variable domain, its missing parts supplied by reference TRBV3-1 and TRBJ2-2, is DTAVSQTPKYLVTQMGNDKSIKCEQNLGHDTMYWYKQDSKKFLKIMFSYNNKELIINETVPNRFSPKSPDKAHLNLHINSLELGDSAVYFCASSQASFTGELFFGEGSRLTVL.

This chain links TRBV4-3 with TRBJ1-4; no definite D call. CDR1 and CDR2 (germline): LGHNA, YSLEER. Trimming removed 2 bases at V and 0 bases at J, with 7 bases between. The CDR3 contains 15 residues. DNA of the CDR3: TGCGCCAGCAGCCAAAGACACCCAACTAATGAAAAACTGTTTTTT. Translated: CASSQRHPTNEKLFF.

This clonotype was counted only a few times. The chain recombines TRBV7-2 with TRBJ2-5; 8 bases fit TRBD1. From germline, CDR1 is SGHTA and CDR2 FQGNSA. V was pared by 6 bases and J by 11 bases, with 17 bases of the junction left unmatched. The CDR3 is 15 amino acids. CDR3 protein: CASSYYRGNGNEQYF. CDR3 sequence (DNA): TGTGCCAGCAGTTACTACAGGGGGAACGGCAATGAGCAGTACTTC.

The chain is built from TRBV14 and TRBJ2-7; 8 nucleotides match TRBD2. Germline loops: CDR1 SGHDN, CDR2 FVKESK. Unmatched junction bases numbered 11, after V lost 4 bases and J lost 0 bases. CDR3 size: 17 residues. DNA for the CDR3: TGTGCCAGCAGCCGGAAGTTTACGGGGACTAGCTCCTACGAGCAGTACTTC. It codes for CASSRKFTGTSSYEQYF.